The 27 T cell receptor beta chains in this list originate from one sample, sequenced in a study of shared clonotypes between healthy human individuals. Measured with immunoSEQ multiplex PCR; TCRdb has only the in-frame clones, and not every one. This table holds over 2 million clones, 85% to 95% found once. The sample consisted of naive CD4+ T cells sorted from blood. The subset: CD45RA+ positively selected. Receptors originate from a man aged 18 to 30 in good health.

Remarks on this clone: At one end the junction does not follow the germline gene, possibly because of a read error. Other DNA sequences in the same sample also yield this CDR3. The J gene is TRBJ2-6, the V gene TRBV2, with D uncertain. This CDR3 has 15 residues. CDR1 is SNHLY, CDR2 FYNNEI, per germline. For the CDR3, the DNA is TGTGCCAGCAGCGAAGACTTCTCTGGGGCCAACGTCCTGACTTTC. Translated: CASSEDFSGANVLTF.

The chain carries TRBV6-1 and TRBJ1-3; D is uncertain. From germline, CDR1 is MNHNS and CDR2 SASEGT. This CDR3 region has 14 residues. Trimming took 6 bases from V and 3 from J, leaving 12 bases between them. CDR3 region: CASSYASSGNTIYF. CDR3 bases: TGTGCCAGCAGCTATGCCTCAAGTGGAAACACCATATATTTT.

The gene calls are TRBV7-2 and TRBJ2-1, with D possibly matching TRBD2 (6 bases). This CDR3 has 14 amino acids. CDR1 and CDR2 from the germline V gene are SGHTA and FQGNSA. Trimming stripped 5 bases from V and 6 bases from J, with 14 bases between. This chain's CDR3 is CASSPQLARNEQFF. The CDR3 region has the DNA TGTGCCAGCAGCCCACAACTAGCCCGCAATGAGCAGTTCTTC.

This chain connects TRBV14 to TRBJ2-7; 9 positions match TRBD1. The CDR3 sequence is 14 residues long. V gave up 4 bases and J gave up 6 bases; unmatched junction bases: 7. CDR1 is SGHDN, CDR2 FVKESK, per germline. The CDR3 here is CASSLGTGIGEQYF. The CDR3 DNA sequence: TGTGCCAGCAGCCTCGGGACAGGGATTGGCGAGCAGTACTTC.

J is TRBJ1-1 and V is TRBV9, with D hard to call. The CDR3 covers 12 residues. Per the germline V gene, CDR1 is SGDLS and CDR2 is YYNGEE. V lost 3 bases and J lost 11, with 14 bases in between. CDR3 protein: CASSATKGGAFF. The CDR3, as DNA: TGTGCCAGCAGCGCCACGAAGGGTGGGGCTTTCTTT.

This chain uses TRBV18 with TRBJ1-2; tentatively, D is TRBD1 (5 bases). The CDR3 loop spans 13 amino acids. Germline values: CDR1 KGHSH, CDR2 LQKENI. V lost 1 base and J lost 8, with 11 bases in between. For the CDR3, the DNA is TGTGCCAGCTCACCACGGGGGACGGGAGGCTACACCTTC. Protein product: CASSPRGTGGYTF.

This chain connects TRBV5-1 to TRBJ1-4; D uncertain. Germline CDR1 is SGHRS and CDR2 is YFSETQ. CDR3 size: 13 residues. Between the trimmed V and J ends, which lost 4 bases and 5 bases, there was a span of 9 bases. The CDR3, as DNA: TGCGCCAGCAGCCCAAACGTAAATGAAAAACTGTTTTTT. Protein product: CASSPNVNEKLFF.

V usage is TRBV7-2 and J usage is TRBJ2-5; D tentatively fits TRBD1 or TRBD2 (7 bases each). This CDR3 spans 15 amino acids. Germline-derived CDR1 and CDR2 are SGHTA and FQGNSA. V lost 4 bases, J lost 5 bases, and 17 bases lay in between. CDR3 DNA sequence: TGTGCCAGCAGCTCAATGACAGGGAGGGGGGAGACCCAGTACTTC. Its translation is CASSSMTGRGETQYF.

J is TRBJ1-4 and V is TRBV19, with a tentative D call TRBD1 (6 bases). Germline lookup yields CDR1 LNHDA and CDR2 SQIVND (reference sequence). Trimming stripped 5 bases from V and 6 bases from J, with 10 bases between. This CDR3 has 13 residues. CDR3 nucleotides: TGTGCCAGTAGTGGCAGGGGAGATGAAAAACTGTTTTTT. This sequence encodes CASSGRGDEKLFF.

The V call is TRBV6-5, the J call TRBJ2-1; D is possibly TRBD2 (6 bases). The CDR3 is made up of 14 amino acids. Trimming pared 8 bases from V and 0 bases from J, leaving 11 bases between. CDR1 and CDR2 from the germline V gene are MNHEY and SVGAGI. As DNA, the CDR3 is TGTGCCAGCCACGGGGGTAGCTCCTACAATGAGCAGTTCTTC. Translated, it gives CASHGGSSYNEQFF.

A note on this clone: Within the sample, other DNA sequences also encode this same CDR3. The V call is TRBV6-5, the J call TRBJ1-2; D is possibly TRBD1 (6 bases). CDR3 length: 13 amino acids. Germline V gene data show CDR1 as MNHEY and CDR2 as SVGAGI. The ends were cut back, 2 bases at V and 7 bases at J, with 11 bases in the middle. The CDR3, as DNA: TGTGCCAGCAGTTACCTACAGGGATCTGGCTACACCTTC. Its protein product is CASSYLQGSGYTF.

A word on this clone: A much larger clone sits a single nucleotide away, making a read error possible. This specimen includes other DNA sequences encoding the same CDR3. The CDR3: CASSLDGQNNQPQHF. CDR3 nucleotides: TGCGCCAGCAGCTTAGATGGACAGAACAACCAGCCCCAGCATTTT. V is TRBV5-1 and J is TRBJ1-5; the D gene is possibly TRBD1 (6 bases). The CDR3 has 15 amino acids. CDR1 is SGHRS, CDR2 YFSETQ, per germline. Trimming took 2 bases from V and 7 from J, leaving 16 bases between them.

This CDR3 is CASSIYDREQQYF. The CDR3 DNA is TGTGCCAGTAGCATTTACGACAGGGAACAGCAGTACTTC. This sequence joins TRBV19 and TRBJ2-7; 7 bases line up with TRBD1. This CDR3 has 13 amino acids. Germline V gene data show CDR1 as LNHDA and CDR2 as SQIVND (reference sequence). The trim removed 6 bases at V and 8 bases at J, leaving 10 bases unmatched.

V is TRBV10-3 and J is TRBJ1-3, with D unclear. Looked up from germline, CDR1 is ENHRY and CDR2 is SYGVKD. The CDR3 is made up of 12 amino acids. The V and J ends lost 1 base and 4 bases respectively, with 2 bases between them. For the CDR3, the DNA is TGTGCCATCAGTGAGTACGGAAACACCATATATTTT. This encodes CAISEYGNTIYF.

V usage is TRBV5-1 and J usage is TRBJ1-2; 7 bases match TRBD1. V lost 4 bases to trimming and J lost 2 bases; unmatched junction nucleotides: 5. This CDR3 is built from 14 residues. In germline, CDR1 is SGHRS, CDR2 YFSETQ. In DNA form, the CDR3 reads TGCGCCAGCAGCAGCGGACAGGAGAACTATGGCTACACCTTC. Amino acid sequence: CASSSGQENYGYTF.

Only one count was recorded for this clone. V usage is TRBV13 and J usage is TRBJ2-6; TRBD1 agrees at 10 bases. Per germline, CDR1 PRHDT and CDR2 FYEKMQ (reference sequence). Trimming at V came to 0 bases and at J to 2 bases, leaving 4 bases not matched to a gene. There are 18 residues in the CDR3. CDR3 DNA sequence: TGTGCCAGCAGCTTAGGGGACAGGGGGTCTACTGGGGCCAACGTCCTGACTTTC. It translates to CASSLGDRGSTGANVLTF.

V usage is TRBV4-1 and J usage is TRBJ2-5; tentative D call: TRBD2 (6 bases). The germline V gene has CDR1 MGHRA and CDR2 YSYEKL. CDR3 length equals 15 residues. The germline V and J ends were trimmed by 2 bases and 5 bases, with 15 bases remaining between them. Written as DNA, the CDR3 is TGCGCCAGCAGCCAATCCCTAGCGTCTGGGGAGACCCAGTACTTC. This gives the protein CASSQSLASGETQYF.

This chain uses TRBV10-3 with TRBJ2-1; 8 positions match TRBD2. Germline-derived CDR1 and CDR2 are ENHRY and SYGVKD. After removal of 11 bases from V and 3 bases from J, the junction contained 3 bases not matched to a gene. The CDR3 is made up of 12 amino acids. CDR3 sequence: CAGSGNYNEQFF. CDR3 bases: TGTGCCGGTAGCGGGAACTACAATGAGCAGTTCTTC.

J is TRBJ2-2 and V is TRBV11-3; D might be TRBD2 (6 bases). The V end lost 1 base, the J end lost 7 bases, and 13 bases lay between the germline ends. The CDR3 is 15 residues long. Germline values: CDR1 SGHNT, CDR2 YENEEA. In DNA form, the CDR3 reads TGTGCCAGCAGCTTAGTGGCGGGGTCGGGCGGGGAGCTGTTTTTT. This gives the protein CASSLVAGSGGELFF.

CDR3 coding DNA: TGCGCCAGCAGCCAAGATGGGGGCTGGGGCCGCTATGTCGGGAATTCACCCCTCCACTTT. Translation: CASSQDGGWGRYVGNSPLHF. The chain combines TRBV4-1 with TRBJ1-6; TRBD1 is a possible D gene (6 bases). In germline, CDR1 is MGHRA, CDR2 YSYEKL. The CDR3 sequence is 20 residues long. V was clipped by 0 bases and J by 7 bases, with 25 bases between them.

Comments on this clone: The sample carries other DNA sequences with the same CDR3. The V gene is TRBV28, the J gene TRBJ2-7; no clear D gene. V gave up 2 bases and J gave up 1 base, with 6 bases separating them. Germline V gene data show CDR1 as MDHEN and CDR2 as SYDVKM. CDR3 length: 13 amino acids. The CDR3 DNA reads as TGTGCCAGCAGTTTACGCGTATCCTACGAGCAGTACTTC. Encoded protein: CASSLRVSYEQYF.

This clone was seen once. J is TRBJ1-2 and V is TRBV25-1; 9 positions agree with TRBD1. CDR3 size: 15 residues. Trimming cost V 5 bases and J 0 bases; bases outside gene matches: 4. The germline gives CDR1 MGHDK, CDR2 SYGVNS. CDR3 nucleotides: TGTGCCAGCAGTCCCCGGACAGGGGCTAACTATGGCTACACCTTC. This encodes CASSPRTGANYGYTF.

The genes are TRBV29-1 and TRBJ2-7, with 8 bases lining up with TRBD1. Germline V gene lookup returns CDR1 SQVTM and CDR2 ANQGSEA. Germline trimming cut 5 bases from V and 2 bases from J; bases unmatched to any gene: 11. The CDR3 has 15 residues. CDR3: CSVRRGLDRAYEQYF. The CDR3 bases are TGCAGCGTTCGCCGAGGCCTGGACAGGGCCTACGAGCAGTACTTC.

The chain links TRBV4-3 to TRBJ1-5, with 7 bases fitting TRBD1. This CDR3 region has 15 residues. The trim removed 4 bases at V and 3 bases at J, leaving 6 bases unmatched. Germline lookup yields CDR1 LGHNA and CDR2 YSLEER. CDR3 loop: CASSPRTGDNQPQHF. The DNA for the CDR3 is TGCGCCAGCAGCCCCAGGACAGGCGACAATCAGCCCCAGCATTTT.

This chain links TRBV29-1 with TRBJ2-1, with 8 bases that match TRBD2. The CDR3 totals 15 residues. V shed 4 bases and J 3 bases; nucleotides not matched to a gene: 8. Per the germline V gene, CDR1 is SQVTM and CDR2 is ANQGSEA. The CDR3 reads CSVVNPLADYNEQFF. The DNA of the CDR3 is TGCAGCGTTGTGAACCCACTAGCGGACTACAATGAGCAGTTCTTC.

This chain uses TRBV27 with TRBJ2-7; weak D call: TRBD1 (6 bases). The V gene's germline CDR1 is MNHEY and CDR2 SMNVEV (reference sequence). This CDR3 has 14 amino acids. V lost 3 bases and J 0 bases, leaving 9 bases between the germline ends. DNA of the CDR3: TGTGCCAGCAGTTTCCGGGACAACTCCTACGAGCAGTACTTC. Amino acids: CASSFRDNSYEQYF.

The genes are TRBV6-1 and TRBJ1-5; D remains unclear. Germline CDR1 and CDR2: MNHNS and SASEGT. The V gene lost 1 base and the J gene lost 0 bases, with 7 bases spanning the gap. The CDR3 is 15 residues long. The CDR3 bases are TGTGCCAGCAGTGAAGGTAGGGATAGCAATCAGCCCCAGCATTTT. Protein: CASSEGRDSNQPQHF.